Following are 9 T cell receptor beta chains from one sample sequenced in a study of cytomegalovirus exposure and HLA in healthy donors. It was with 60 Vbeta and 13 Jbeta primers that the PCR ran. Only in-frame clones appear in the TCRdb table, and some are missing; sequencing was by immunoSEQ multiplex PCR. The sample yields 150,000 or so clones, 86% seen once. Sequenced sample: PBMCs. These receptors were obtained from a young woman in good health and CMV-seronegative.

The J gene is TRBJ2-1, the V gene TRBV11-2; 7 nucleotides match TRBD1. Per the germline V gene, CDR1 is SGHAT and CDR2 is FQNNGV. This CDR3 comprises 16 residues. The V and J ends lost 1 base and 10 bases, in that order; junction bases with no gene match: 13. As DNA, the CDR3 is TGTGCCAGCAGCTTAGGAGTTAGAGGGGGCGTGGGAGAGCAGTTCTTC. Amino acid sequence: CASSLGVRGGVGEQFF.

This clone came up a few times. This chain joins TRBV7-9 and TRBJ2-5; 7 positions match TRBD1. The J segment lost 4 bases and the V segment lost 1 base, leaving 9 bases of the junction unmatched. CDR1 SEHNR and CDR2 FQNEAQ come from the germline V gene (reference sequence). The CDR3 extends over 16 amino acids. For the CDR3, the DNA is TGTGCCAGCAGCTTAGTGGCAGGGGGATCGGTAGAGACCCAGTACTTC. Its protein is CASSLVAGGSVETQYF. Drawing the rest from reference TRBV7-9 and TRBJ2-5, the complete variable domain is DTGVSQNPRHKITKRGQNVTFRCDPISEHNRLYWYRQTLGQGPEFLTYFQNEAQLEKSRLLSDRFSAERPKGSFSTLEIQRTEQGDSAMYLCASSLVAGGSVETQYFGPGTRLLVL.

CDR3 in DNA: TGTGCCAGCAGTTCATATGGGGGGGACTCCTACAATGAGCAGTTCTTC. Translated, it gives CASSSYGGDSYNEQFF. The rearrangement uses TRBV28 and TRBJ2-1; 7 positions agree with TRBD2. CDR3 length: 16 residues. J lost 0 bases, V lost 4 bases, and 6 bases had no gene match. Germline V gene data show CDR1 as MDHEN and CDR2 as SYDVKM. The variable domain in full, with the rest retrieved from reference TRBV28 and TRBJ2-1, is DVKVTQSSRYLVKRTGEKVFLECVQDMDHENMFWYRQDPGLGLRLIYFSYDVKMKEKGDIPEGYSVSREKKERFSLILESASTNQTSMYLCASSSYGGDSYNEQFFGPGTRLTVL.

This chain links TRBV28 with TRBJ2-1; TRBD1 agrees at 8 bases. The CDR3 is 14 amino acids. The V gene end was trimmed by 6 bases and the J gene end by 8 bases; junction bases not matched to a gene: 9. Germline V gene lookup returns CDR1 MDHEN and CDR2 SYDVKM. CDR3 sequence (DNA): TGTGCCAGCAGCCTAGGACAGGGTCCGCATGAGCAGTTCTTC. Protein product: CASSLGQGPHEQFF.

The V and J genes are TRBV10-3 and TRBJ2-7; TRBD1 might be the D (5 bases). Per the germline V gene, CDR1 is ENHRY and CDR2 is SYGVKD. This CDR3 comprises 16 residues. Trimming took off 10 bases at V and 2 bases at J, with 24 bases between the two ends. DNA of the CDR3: TGTGCCACCCTCCCGGTGACGCAGGGAAACACCTACGAGCAGTACTTC. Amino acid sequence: CATLPVTQGNTYEQYF.

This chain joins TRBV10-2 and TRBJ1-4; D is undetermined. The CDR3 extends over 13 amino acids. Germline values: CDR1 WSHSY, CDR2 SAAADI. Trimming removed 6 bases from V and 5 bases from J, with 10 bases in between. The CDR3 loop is CASRGGGNEKLFF. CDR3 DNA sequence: TGCGCCAGCAGGGGCGGAGGCAATGAAAAACTGTTTTTT.

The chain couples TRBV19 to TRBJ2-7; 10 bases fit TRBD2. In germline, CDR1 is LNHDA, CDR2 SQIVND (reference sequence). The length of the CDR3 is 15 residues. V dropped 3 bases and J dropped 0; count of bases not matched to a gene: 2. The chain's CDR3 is CASSMASGSSYEQYF. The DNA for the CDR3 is TGTGCCAGTAGTATGGCTAGCGGGAGCTCCTACGAGCAGTACTTC. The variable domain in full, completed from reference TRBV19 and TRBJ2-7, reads DGGITQSPKYLFRKEGQNVTLSCEQNLNHDAMYWYRQDPGQGLRLIYYSQIVNDFQKGDIAEGYSVSREKKESFPLTVTSAQKNPTAFYLCASSMASGSSYEQYFGPGTRLTVT.

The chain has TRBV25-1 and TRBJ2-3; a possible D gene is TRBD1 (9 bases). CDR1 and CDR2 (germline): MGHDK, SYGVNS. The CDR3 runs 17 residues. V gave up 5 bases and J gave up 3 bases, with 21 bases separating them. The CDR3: CASSTNRGRGGTDTQYF. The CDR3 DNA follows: TGTGCCAGCAGTACCAACAGGGGGCGCGGGGGGACAGATACGCAGTATTTT.

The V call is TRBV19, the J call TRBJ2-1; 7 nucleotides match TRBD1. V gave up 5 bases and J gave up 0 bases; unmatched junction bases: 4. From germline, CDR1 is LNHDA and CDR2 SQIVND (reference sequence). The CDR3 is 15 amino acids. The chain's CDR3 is CASSFRGSSYNEQFF. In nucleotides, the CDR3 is TGTGCCAGTAGTTTCAGGGGGAGCTCCTACAATGAGCAGTTCTTC.